This is a list of T cell receptor beta chains from one sample in a study of T cell responses to AZD1222 COVID-19 vaccine. The table came from immunoSEQ multiplex PCR; TCRdb's copy has only in-frame clones and leaves some out. Of 130,000 to 150,000 clones listed, about 92% are singletons. The starting material was peripheral blood, obtained on day 0 of AZD1222 vaccination. The receptors were gathered from an adult in good health. The CDR3 runs from the conserved cysteine through the conserved F or W. D genes are given only for firm matches. Size is stated for part of the rows, as once, few or many counts, or as a class when the clone is expanded.

clone_size d_call j_call v_call cdr3_aa cdr3_nt
NA TRBD1 TRBJ2-1 TRBV5-4 CASSPGTGLYNEQFF TGTGCCAGCAGCCCCGGGACAGGGCTATACAATGAGCAGTTCTTC
NA TRBD1 TRBJ1-3 TRBV2 CASSPDRVTGNTIYF TGTGCCAGCAGCCCGGACAGGGTCACTGGAAACACCATATATTTT
NA NA TRBJ2-5 TRBV3-1/TRBV3-2 CASSQGIRGHQETQYF TGTGCCAGCAGCCAAGGAATAAGGGGCCACCAAGAGACCCAGTACTTC
NA NA TRBJ2-6 TRBV7-9 CASSMRSSGANVLTF TGTGCCAGCAGCATGCGGAGCTCTGGGGCCAACGTCCTGACTTTC
NA TRBD2 TRBJ2-3 TRBV14 CASSQEYRTSGADTQYF TGTGCCAGCAGCCAAGAATACAGGACTAGCGGGGCAGATACGCAGTATTTT
NA NA TRBJ2-6 TRBV30 CAWSQARSGANVLTF TGTGCCTGGAGTCAGGCCCGCTCTGGGGCCAACGTCCTGACTTTC
NA NA TRBJ2-3 TRBV11-3 CASSPGQGTDTQYF TGTGCCAGCAGCCCCGGGCAGGGCACAGATACGCAGTATTTT
NA NA TRBJ1-1 TRBV9 CASSGRAPRAFF TGTGCCAGCAGCGGCAGGGCCCCTCGGGCTTTCTTT
once NA TRBJ1-2 TRBV7-2 CASSLDNNYGYTF TGTGCCAGCAGCTTGGACAATAACTATGGCTACACCTTC
NA NA TRBJ2-5 TRBV5-4 CASGARAGKETQYF TGTGCCAGCGGGGCGCGGGCAGGGAAGGAGACCCAGTACTTC
NA NA TRBJ1-1 TRBV6-2/TRBV6-3 CASSLGMNTEAFF TGTGCCAGCAGTTTAGGGATGAACACTGAAGCTTTCTTT
NA NA TRBJ2-4 TRBV6-5 CAYCGKVAKNIQYF TGTGCCTACTGTGGTAAAGTAGCCAAAAACATTCAGTACTTC
NA NA TRBJ2-7 TRBV19 CASSIRGSEQYF TGTGCCAGTAGTATCCGGGGGTCGGAGCAGTACTTC
once NA TRBJ2-3 TRBV9 CASSVVDSTDTQYF TGTGCCAGCAGCGTAGTGGATAGCACAGATACGCAGTATTTT
NA NA TRBJ1-2 TRBV7-9 CASRTARAGANYGYTF TGTGCCAGCAGGACCGCTCGGGCAGGAGCTAACTATGGCTACACCTTC
NA TRBD1 TRBJ1-6 TRBV30 CAWTAGGRVPLHF TGTGCCTGGACTGCAGGGGGAAGGGTCCCCCTCCACTTT
NA NA TRBJ1-2 TRBV5-1 CASSSTAGPNYGYTF TGCGCCAGCAGCTCAACGGCAGGACCTAACTATGGCTACACCTTC